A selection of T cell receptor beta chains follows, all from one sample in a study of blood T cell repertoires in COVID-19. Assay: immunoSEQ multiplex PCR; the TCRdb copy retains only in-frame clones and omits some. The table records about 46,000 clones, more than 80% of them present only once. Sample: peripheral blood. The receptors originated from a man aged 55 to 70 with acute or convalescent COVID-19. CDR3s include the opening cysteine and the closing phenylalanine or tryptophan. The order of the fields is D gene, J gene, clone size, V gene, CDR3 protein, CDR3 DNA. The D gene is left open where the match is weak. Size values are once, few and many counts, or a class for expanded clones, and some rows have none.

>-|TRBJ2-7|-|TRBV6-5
CASGTPYEQYF
TGTGCCAGCGGTACTCCCTACGAGCAGTACTTC
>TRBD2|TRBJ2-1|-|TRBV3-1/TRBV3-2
CASSQGLAGNYNEQFF
TGTGCCAGCAGCCAAGGACTAGCGGGGAACTACAATGAGCAGTTCTTC
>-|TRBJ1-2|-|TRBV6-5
CASSPGANYGYTF
TGTGCCAGCAGCCCGGGGGCTAACTATGGCTACACCTTC
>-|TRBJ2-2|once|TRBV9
CASSPYPGSSYTGELFF
TGTGCCAGCAGCCCATATCCCGGGAGCTCGTACACCGGGGAGCTGTTTTTT
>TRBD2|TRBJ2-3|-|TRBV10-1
CASSESRLATDTQYF
TGCGCCAGCAGTGAGTCGAGACTAGCGACAGATACGCAGTATTTT
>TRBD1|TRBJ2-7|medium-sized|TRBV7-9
CASSLLGTGGSYEQYF
TGTGCCAGCAGCTTATTGGGGACAGGGGGCTCCTACGAGCAGTACTTC
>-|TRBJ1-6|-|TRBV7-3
CASSSTGRDNSPLHF
TGTGCCAGCAGCTCAACAGGGAGGGATAATTCACCCCTCCACTTT
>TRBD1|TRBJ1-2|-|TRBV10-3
CAITSDRAPYGYTF
TGTGCCATCACCTCAGACAGGGCTCCGTATGGCTACACCTTC
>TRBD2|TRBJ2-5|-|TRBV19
CASSILAGGQETQYF
TGTGCCAGTAGTATTCTAGCGGGAGGGCAAGAGACCCAGTACTTC
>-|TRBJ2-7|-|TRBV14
CASSHAHLYEQYF
TGTGCCAGCAGCCATGCCCACTTGTACGAGCAGTACTTC
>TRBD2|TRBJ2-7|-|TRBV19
CASSILLAGSYEQYF
TGTGCCAGTAGTATCCTGCTAGCGGGATCTTACGAGCAGTACTTC
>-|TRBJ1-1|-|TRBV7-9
CASSSPVGGGGMNTEAFF
TGTGCCAGCAGCTCCCCGGTCGGGGGTGGGGGGATGAACACTGAAGCTTTCTTT
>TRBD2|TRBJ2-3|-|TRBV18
CASSPLAGVGTDTQYF
TGTGCCAGCTCCCCTCTAGCGGGAGTAGGGACAGATACGCAGTATTTT
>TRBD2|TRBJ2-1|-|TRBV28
CASSRLAGGNEQFF
TGTGCCAGCAGCCGACTAGCGGGAGGGAATGAGCAGTTCTTC
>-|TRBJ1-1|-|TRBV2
CASSEWGRSTEAFF
TGTGCCAGCAGTGAATGGGGGCGCAGCACTGAAGCTTTCTTT
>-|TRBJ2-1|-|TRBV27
CASSLQGRSSYNEQFF
TGTGCCAGCAGTTTACAAGGGAGAAGCTCCTACAATGAGCAGTTCTTC
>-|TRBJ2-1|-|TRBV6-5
CASTQGYNEQFF
TGTGCCAGCACCCAGGGTTACAATGAGCAGTTCTTC
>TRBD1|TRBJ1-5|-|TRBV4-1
CASSPTGTGDNQPQHF
TGCGCCAGCAGCCCGACGGGGACAGGGGACAATCAGCCCCAGCATTTT
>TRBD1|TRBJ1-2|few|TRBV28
CASSFLSPDRDYGYTF
TGTGCCAGCAGTTTTTTAAGCCCCGACAGGGACTATGGCTACACCTTC
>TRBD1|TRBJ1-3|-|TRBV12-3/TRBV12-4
CATGQGAGNTIYF
TGTGCCACAGGACAGGGTGCAGGAAACACCATATATTTT
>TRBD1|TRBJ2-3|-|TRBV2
CASRQGASTDTQYF
TGTGCCAGCAGACAGGGGGCAAGCACAGATACGCAGTATTTT
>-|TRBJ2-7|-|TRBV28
CASVSAEGGREQYF
TGTGCCAGCGTCTCCGCGGAAGGGGGTCGAGAGCAGTACTTC
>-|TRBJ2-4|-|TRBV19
CASSMGRVAKNIQYF
TGTGCCAGTAGTATGGGCAGAGTAGCCAAAAACATTCAGTACTTC
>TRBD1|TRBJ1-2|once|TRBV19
CASSIPHGTAYGYTF
TGTGCCAGTAGTATTCCCCACGGGACAGCCTATGGCTACACCTTC
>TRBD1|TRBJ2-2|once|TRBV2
CASKGDSNTGELFF
TGTGCCAGCAAGGGGGACAGTAACACCGGGGAGCTGTTTTTT
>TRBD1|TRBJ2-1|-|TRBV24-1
CATSDPLTGYNEQFF
TGTGCCACCAGTGATCCCCTGACAGGGTACAATGAGCAGTTCTTC
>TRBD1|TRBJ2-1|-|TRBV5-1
CASSPAPGQGAREQFF
TGCGCCAGCAGCCCCGCCCCCGGACAGGGGGCTCGTGAGCAGTTCTTC
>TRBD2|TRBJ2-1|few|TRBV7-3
CASSLTFSGSYNEQFF
TGTGCCAGCAGCTTAACGTTTAGCGGGAGTTACAATGAGCAGTTCTTC
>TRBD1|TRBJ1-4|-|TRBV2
CASSAQGAANEKLFF
TGTGCCAGCAGTGCGCAGGGGGCGGCTAATGAAAAACTGTTTTTT
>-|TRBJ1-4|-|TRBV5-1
CASSFQGSFNEKLFF
TGCGCCAGCAGCTTTCAGGGGTCCTTTAATGAAAAACTGTTTTTT
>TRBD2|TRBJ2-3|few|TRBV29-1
CSPRGLAGETSTDTQYF
TGCAGCCCCCGTGGGCTAGCGGGAGAGACTAGCACAGATACGCAGTATTTT
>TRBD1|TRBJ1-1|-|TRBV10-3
CAISEGGTGGLEAFF
TGTGCCATCAGTGAGGGCGGGACAGGGGGATTAGAAGCTTTCTTT
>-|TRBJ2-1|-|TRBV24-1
CATSDSVYGYNEQFF
TGTGCCACCAGTGATTCGGTCTATGGCTACAATGAGCAGTTCTTC
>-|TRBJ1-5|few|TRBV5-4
CASSLGGRMDQPQHF
TGTGCCAGCAGCTTGGGGGGGCGGATGGATCAGCCCCAGCATTTT
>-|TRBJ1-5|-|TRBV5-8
CASSPDRFSNQPQHF
TGTGCCAGCAGCCCCGACAGATTCAGCAATCAGCCCCAGCATTTT
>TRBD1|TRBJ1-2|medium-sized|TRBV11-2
CASSPGTGGDYGYTF
TGTGCCAGCAGCCCCGGGACAGGGGGTGACTATGGCTACACCTTC
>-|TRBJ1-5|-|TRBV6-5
CASSYSMAPNQPQHF
TGTGCCAGCAGTTACTCGATGGCTCCTAATCAGCCCCAGCATTTT
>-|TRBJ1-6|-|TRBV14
CASSQVGGSLRNSPLHF
TGTGCCAGCAGCCAAGTCGGAGGGTCTTTGAGGAATTCACCCCTCCACTTT
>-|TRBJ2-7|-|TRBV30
CAWSRQVTYEQYF
TGTGCCTGGAGTCGCCAGGTGACCTACGAGCAGTACTTC
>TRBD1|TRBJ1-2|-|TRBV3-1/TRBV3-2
CASSAQELRQGASGYTF
TGTGCCAGCAGCGCCCAGGAATTGAGACAGGGGGCTTCTGGCTACACCTTC
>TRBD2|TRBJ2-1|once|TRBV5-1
CASSLSPTGGIFNEQFF
TGCGCCAGCAGCTTGAGTCCAACGGGAGGGATTTTCAATGAGCAGTTCTTC
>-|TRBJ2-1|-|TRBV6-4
CASSDRDGSYNEQFF
TGTGCCAGCAGTGACCGTGACGGGTCCTACAATGAGCAGTTCTTC
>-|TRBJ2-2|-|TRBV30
CAWSRETLFTGELFF
TGTGCCTGGAGCAGGGAAACCCTTTTCACCGGGGAGCTGTTTTTT
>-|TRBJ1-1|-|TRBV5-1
CASSLWLTANTEAFF
TGCGCCAGCAGCTTGTGGCTGACAGCGAACACTGAAGCTTTCTTT
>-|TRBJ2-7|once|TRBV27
CASSLQPSEVPYEQYF
TGTGCCAGCAGTCTTCAGCCCAGTGAGGTACCCTACGAGCAGTACTTC
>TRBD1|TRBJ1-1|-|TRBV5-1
CASSLDRAGTEAFF
TGCGCCAGCAGCTTAGACAGGGCGGGTACTGAAGCTTTCTTT
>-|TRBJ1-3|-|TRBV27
CARGGGCEGRTGNTIYF
TGTGCCAGGGGGGGAGGTTGTGAGGGACGGACTGGAAACACCATATATTTT
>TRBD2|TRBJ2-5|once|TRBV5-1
CASSFTSGGLLQETQYF
TGCGCCAGCAGCTTCACTAGCGGGGGCCTCCTCCAAGAGACCCAGTACTTC
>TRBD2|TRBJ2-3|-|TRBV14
CASSRTSGSSDTQYF
TGTGCCAGCAGCCGGACTAGCGGGAGTTCAGATACGCAGTATTTT
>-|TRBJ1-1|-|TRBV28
CASSLVKNTEAFF
TGTGCCAGCAGCCTAGTAAAGAACACTGAAGCTTTCTTT
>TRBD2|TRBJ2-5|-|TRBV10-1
CASSEWREGETQYF
TGCGCCAGCAGTGAATGGCGGGAGGGGGAGACCCAGTACTTC
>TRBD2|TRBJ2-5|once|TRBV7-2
CASSTRTSGRRETQYF
TGTGCCAGCAGCACCCGGACTAGCGGGAGGAGGGAGACCCAGTACTTC
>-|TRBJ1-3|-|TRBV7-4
CASSSAQSASGNTIYF
TGTGCCAGCAGCTCTGCACAGTCAGCCTCTGGAAACACCATATATTTT
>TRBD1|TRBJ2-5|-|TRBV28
CASSSPGQRGETQYF
TGTGCCAGCAGTTCCCCGGGACAGAGGGGAGAGACCCAGTACTTC
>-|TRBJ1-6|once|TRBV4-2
CASSQDSQGLHSPLHF
TGTGCCAGCAGCCAAGATTCTCAGGGGTTACATTCACCCCTCCACTTT